This T cell receptor beta chain is drawn from a study of cytomegalovirus exposure and HLA in healthy donors. Study summary: Later analysis reported that the 120 or so validation repertoires shared the platform of the roughly 710 first-cohort repertoires.

A word on this clone: What it binds is not known.

From the 120-subject validation cohort, which was separate from the approximately 670-subject first cohort, the donors were drawn. Per the germline V gene, CDR1 is ENHRY and CDR2 is SYGVKD. This CDR3 region has 19 residues. Between the trimmed V and J ends, which lost 0 bases and 0 bases, there was a span of 15 bases. Profiled with immunoSEQ multiplex PCR; TCRdb holds only in-frame clones, not every one. The profile shows about 240,000 clones, 86% of them singletons. Findings of the study overall: A subsequent analysis found that TCR clusters from the first cohort also tended to co-occur in the 120 or so validation repertoires, with roughly 95% of cluster scores above 0. For cytomegalovirus status, the classifier reportedly gave diagnoses with high specificity and sensitivity.

This sequence was found in a woman aged 30 to 39 in good health and CMV-seropositive. Sequencing was done on a sample of PBMCs. The chain carries TRBV10-3 and TRBJ2-6; D is uncertain. The CDR3 DNA sequence: TGTGCCATCAGTGAGTCGTTAGAGTTCCGAAACTCTGGGGCCAACGTCCTGACTTTC. Translating gives CAISESLEFRNSGANVLTF.